A selection of T cell receptor beta chains follows, all from one sample in a study of early stage breast cancer tumors. Clones were read by immunoSEQ multiplex PCR, and TCRdb kept only the in-frame ones, dropping some. Of about 19,000 clones listed, about 86% are singletons. The source material was blood. The receptors come from a person aged 70 to 79 with breast cancer. CDR3s include the opening cysteine and the closing phenylalanine or tryptophan. D genes are given only for firm matches. Not every row has a clone size; where given, it reads once, few, many or a size class.

>NA|TRBD1|TRBV6-6|TRBJ1-3
CASSTGGAGNTIYF
TGTGCCAGCAGCACAGGGGGGGCCGGAAACACCATATATTTT
>NA|TRBD1|TRBV7-9|TRBJ2-1
CASSLVSRGLSSYNEQFF
TGTGCCAGCAGCTTAGTCTCCAGGGGGTTAAGCTCCTACAATGAGCAGTTCTTC
>NA|TRBD1|TRBV6-4|TRBJ1-6
CASSAGTGGNSPLHF
TGTGCCAGCAGTGCCGGGACAGGGGGCAATTCACCCCTCCACTTT
>NA|TRBD1|TRBV7-2|TRBJ1-3
CASSPGGGNTIYF
TGTGCCAGCAGCCCAGGGGGCGGAAACACCATATATTTT
>NA|NA|TRBV7-8|TRBJ2-3
CASSSDFRTDTQYF
TGTGCCAGCAGCTCAGATTTCCGCACAGATACGCAGTATTTT
>NA|TRBD1|TRBV28|TRBJ2-3
CASSPQGQVGDTQYF
TGTGCCAGCAGTCCACAGGGACAGGTTGGCGATACGCAGTATTTT
>few|NA|TRBV7-2|TRBJ2-1
CASSPRRGGEQFF
TGTGCCAGCAGCCCACGGAGGGGCGGTGAGCAGTTCTTC
>NA|NA|TRBV2|TRBJ1-2
CASSAQGFDGYTF
TGTGCCAGCAGCGCACAGGGTTTCGATGGCTACACCTTC
>once|TRBD2|TRBV30|TRBJ2-7
CAWSRLAGVGEQYF
TGTGCCTGGAGTCGACTAGCGGGGGTGGGTGAGCAGTACTTC
>NA|TRBD2|TRBV2|TRBJ2-2
CASSEGAGGRGTGELFF
TGTGCCAGCAGTGAAGGAGCGGGGGGGCGCGGCACCGGGGAGCTGTTTTTT
>NA|NA|TRBV28|TRBJ2-6
CASSGTGPGANVLTF
TGTGCCAGCAGTGGTACAGGGCCCGGGGCCAACGTCCTGACTTTC
>NA|NA|TRBV10-3|TRBJ1-1
CAISESRGLVNTEAFF
TGTGCCATCAGTGAGTCGAGAGGGCTGGTGAACACTGAAGCTTTCTTT
>NA|TRBD2|TRBV4-2|TRBJ2-5
CASSQVPGTSGGQETQYF
TGTGCCAGCAGCCAAGTCCCCGGGACTAGCGGGGGCCAAGAGACCCAGTACTTC
>NA|TRBD1|TRBV4-2|TRBJ1-1
CASSQGTGLNTEAFF
TGTGCCAGCAGCCAAGGGACAGGCCTGAACACTGAAGCTTTCTTT
>few|TRBD1|TRBV9|TRBJ1-2
CASSLTGSYGYTF
TGTGCCAGCAGCTTGACAGGGTCCTATGGCTACACCTTC
>few|TRBD1|TRBV2|TRBJ1-1
CASSGQGTGEAFF
TGTGCCAGCAGCGGACAGGGAACCGGTGAAGCTTTCTTT
>NA|NA|TRBV7-2|TRBJ1-5
CASRRDIDQPQHF
TGTGCCAGCAGACGGGACATCGATCAGCCCCAGCATTTT
>NA|NA|TRBV7-6|TRBJ2-5
CASSPMAGGGGRETQYF
TGTGCCAGCAGCCCAATGGCCGGCGGGGGCGGTCGGGAGACCCAGTACTTC
>once|TRBD2|TRBV6-5|TRBJ2-7
CASSYASGPSYEQYF
TGTGCCAGCAGTTACGCTAGCGGTCCCTCCTACGAGCAGTACTTC
>NA|TRBD2|TRBV5-4|TRBJ2-1
CASSVTSGGAGEQFF
TGTGCCAGCAGCGTGACTAGCGGGGGGGCAGGAGAGCAGTTCTTC
>few|NA|TRBV30|TRBJ1-5
CAWSAGDHQPQHF
TGTGCCTGGAGTGCGGGGGACCATCAGCCCCAGCATTTT
>NA|TRBD1|TRBV5-1|TRBJ1-6
CASSPTGESSSPLHF
TGCGCCAGCAGCCCGACAGGGGAGTCTAGTTCACCCCTCCACTTT
>NA|TRBD1|TRBV6-5|TRBJ1-2
CASSGMQGADYGYTF
TGTGCCAGCAGCGGGATGCAGGGGGCGGACTATGGCTACACCTTC
>once|TRBD2|TRBV5-4|TRBJ2-3
CASSLGGRRGASHTQYF
TGTGCCAGCAGCTTGGGAGGGCGGCGGGGGGCGTCGCATACGCAGTATTTT
>NA|NA|TRBV30|TRBJ2-2
CAWSVHRGGELFF
TGTGCCTGGAGTGTACACCGAGGCGGGGAGCTGTTTTTT
>once|TRBD1|TRBV5-4|TRBJ2-7
CASSLAGTGSREQYF
TGTGCCAGCAGCCTAGCCGGGACAGGGTCTCGCGAGCAGTACTTC
>few|NA|TRBV9|TRBJ1-3
CASSTGGVAVNTIYF
TGTGCCAGCAGCACGGGGGGGGTGGCTGTGAACACCATATATTTT
>NA|NA|TRBV29-1|TRBJ1-2
CSVEDQREDTF
TGCAGCGTTGAAGATCAGAGGGAGGACACCTTC
>NA|NA|TRBV15|TRBJ1-3
CATSPGDSSGNTIYF
TGTGCCACCAGCCCCGGAGACAGCTCTGGAAACACCATATATTTT
>NA|TRBD2|TRBV7-3|TRBJ2-7
CASSSVLGGVSYEQYF
TGTGCCAGCAGCTCTGTCTTGGGAGGGGTCTCCTACGAGCAGTACTTC
>NA|NA|TRBV5-1|TRBJ2-7
CASSSPPGEQYF
TGCGCCAGCAGCTCACCCCCGGGGGAGCAGTACTTC
>NA|TRBD1|TRBV6-1|TRBJ1-4
CASRWTGGKLFF
TGTGCCAGCAGGTGGACAGGCGGAAAACTGTTTTTT
>NA|NA|TRBV28|TRBJ2-6
CASSSGQTGANVLTF
TGTGCCAGCAGTTCTGGACAGACTGGGGCCAACGTCCTGACTTTC
>NA|NA|TRBV5-1|TRBJ2-5
CASSLEAGGRETQYF
TGCGCCAGCAGCTTGGAAGCAGGGGGGAGAGAGACCCAGTACTTC
>once|TRBD2|TRBV20-1|TRBJ2-3
CSTPGGETQYF
TGCAGTACCCCTGGGGGGGAGACGCAGTATTTT
>NA|TRBD2|TRBV9|TRBJ2-1
CASSSRLAGGLEQFF
TGTGCCAGCAGCTCCCGACTAGCGGGGGGGCTTGAGCAGTTCTTC
>once|NA|TRBV9|TRBJ2-1
CASSPGLSSYNEQFF
TGTGCCAGCAGCCCTGGACTGAGCTCCTACAATGAGCAGTTCTTC
>NA|NA|TRBV30|TRBJ1-6
CAWSVAGTRGSPLHF
TGTGCCTGGAGTGTAGCGGGGACTAGGGGCTCACCCCTCCACTTT
>NA|NA|TRBV14|TRBJ1-1
CASSQGGVNTEAFF
TGTGCCAGCAGCCAAGGAGGTGTGAACACTGAAGCTTTCTTT
>NA|NA|TRBV10-2|TRBJ2-7
CASSTGSYEQYF
TGCGCCAGCAGCACAGGATCCTACGAGCAGTACTTC
>few|NA|TRBV30|TRBJ1-4
CAWFSEEKLFF
TGTGCCTGGTTTAGTGAGGAAAAACTGTTTTTT
>NA|NA|TRBV6-4|TRBJ2-2
CASRGQMNTGELFF
TGTGCCAGCAGGGGACAAATGAACACCGGGGAGCTGTTTTTT
>NA|NA|TRBV6-4|TRBJ1-2
CASSDRTAHGYTF
TGTGCCAGCAGTGACAGGACAGCCCATGGCTACACCTTC
>NA|TRBD1|TRBV7-9|TRBJ1-4
CASSLVEGASEKLFF
TGTGCCAGCAGCTTAGTCGAGGGGGCCAGTGAAAAACTGTTTTTT
>NA|NA|TRBV7-3|TRBJ2-3
CASSPGLGTQYF
TGTGCCAGCAGCCCAGGACTCGGGACGCAGTATTTT